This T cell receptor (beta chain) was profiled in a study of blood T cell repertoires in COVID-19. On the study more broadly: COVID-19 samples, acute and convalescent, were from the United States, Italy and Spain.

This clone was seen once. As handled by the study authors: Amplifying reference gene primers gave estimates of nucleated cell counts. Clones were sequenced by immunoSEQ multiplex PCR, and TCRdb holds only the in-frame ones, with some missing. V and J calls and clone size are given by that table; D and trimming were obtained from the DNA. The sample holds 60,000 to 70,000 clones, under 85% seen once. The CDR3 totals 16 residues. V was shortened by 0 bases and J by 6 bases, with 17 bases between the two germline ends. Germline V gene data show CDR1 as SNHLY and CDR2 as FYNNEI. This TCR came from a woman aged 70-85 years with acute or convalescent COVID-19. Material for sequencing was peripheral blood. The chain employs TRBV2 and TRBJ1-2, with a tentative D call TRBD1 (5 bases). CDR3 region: CASSEAVVRVVNGYTF. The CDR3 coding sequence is TGTGCCAGCAGTGAAGCGGTGGTCAGGGTTGTGAATGGCTACACCTTC.